These 32 T cell receptor beta chains share one sample of origin, sequenced in a study of T cells in localized non-small cell lung cancer (dated by TCRdb to the early 2020s). Library generation was performed with the immunoSEQ multiplex PCR assay. TCRdb obtained this table from immuneACCESS and retained in-frame rearrangements with V and J assigned. These tables miss some clones; where compared with another copy, unresolved V genes account for less than half of the shortfall, and the remainder is unexplained. The sample data list 2,500 to 3,000 clones, and 25% to 35% of these were observed just once. The top ten clonotypes cover 6% to 8.5% of the sample. Sequencing used lung tumor tissue, obtained before any cancer treatment. These receptor sequences come from a man aged 35 to 70 with stage II squamous cell lung carcinoma.

The J gene is TRBJ2-4, the V gene TRBV19, with 7 bases lining up with TRBD1. V gave up 7 bases and J gave up 2 bases; unmatched junction bases: 26. Germline assignment: CDR1 LNHDA and CDR2 SQIVND (reference sequence). The CDR3 runs 21 residues. The CDR3 sequence is CASMGRPGQSPVRETKNIQYF. The CDR3 coding sequence is TGTGCCAGTATGGGGAGACCGGGACAGAGTCCCGTTCGTGAGACCAAAAACATTCAGTACTTC.

This chain uses TRBV9 with TRBJ2-7; possibly TRBD1 for D (6 bases). From germline, CDR1 is SGDLS and CDR2 YYNGEE. Trimming took 4 bases from V and 0 from J, leaving 11 bases between them. This CDR3 spans 14 amino acids. The CDR3 region has the DNA TGTGCCAGCAGCACAGGGTTCTTCTCCTACGAGCAGTACTTC. This encodes CASSTGFFSYEQYF.

The chain employs TRBV28 and TRBJ2-1; 13 nucleotides agree with TRBD2. V was pared by 8 bases and J by 6 bases, with 10 bases of the junction left unmatched. The length of the CDR3 is 16 residues. CDR1 is MDHEN and CDR2 is SYDVKM in the germline V gene. CDR3 DNA: TGTGCCAGCGGCTGGACTAGCGGGAGTTATTTCAATGAGCAGTTCTTC. Protein product: CASGWTSGSYFNEQFF.

This clone is large by share. The CDR3 region is CASSTPQGGNEKLFF. DNA for the CDR3: TGTGCCAGCAGCACCCCACAGGGAGGGAATGAAAAACTGTTTTTT. This chain connects TRBV9 to TRBJ1-4, with D perhaps TRBD1 (6 bases). V was shortened by 4 bases and J by 5 bases, with 15 bases between the two germline ends. Germline lookup yields CDR1 SGDLS and CDR2 YYNGEE. The CDR3 length is 15 residues.

J is TRBJ2-7 and V is TRBV19; D perhaps matches TRBD1 (5 bases). Germline V CDR1 and CDR2: LNHDA, SQIVND (reference sequence). CDR3 length: 14 amino acids. The V end lost 5 bases, the J end lost 1 base, and 12 bases lay between the germline ends. CDR3 nucleotide sequence: TGTGCCAGTAGTCTACAGGTCGGATCCTACGAGCAGTACTTC. Its protein is CASSLQVGSYEQYF.

The CDR3 loop is CASSLQGAYTEAFF. The CDR3 DNA reads TGCGCCAGCAGCTTACAGGGGGCCTACACTGAAGCTTTCTTT. V gene TRBV5-1 combines with J gene TRBJ1-1, with 9 bases matching TRBD1. CDR3 length: 14 residues. Germline lookup yields CDR1 SGHRS and CDR2 YFSETQ. J lost 3 bases, V lost 2 bases, and 2 bases had no gene match.

The V gene is TRBV11-3, the J gene TRBJ1-3; D gene unclear. The length of the CDR3 is 14 residues. V was clipped by 4 bases and J by 1 base, with 8 bases between them. The germline V gene encodes CDR1 SGHNT and CDR2 YENEEA. CDR3 residues: CASSYPGSGNTIYF. CDR3 DNA: TGTGCCAGCAGCTACCCGGGATCTGGAAACACCATATATTTT.

This clone was recorded a few times. The chain couples TRBV6-8 to TRBJ2-2, with D unclear. This CDR3 contains 12 residues. Germline loops: CDR1 MNHGY, CDR2 SAAAGT. Trimming removed 6 bases at V and 5 bases at J, with 7 bases between. The CDR3 region has the DNA TGTGCCAGCAGAGGGCGAACCGGGGAGCTGTTTTTT. It is translated as CASRGRTGELFF.

The chain recombines TRBV4-1 with TRBJ1-4; D is undetermined. The CDR3 runs 16 residues. Germline CDR1 is MGHRA and CDR2 is YSYEKL. Trimming shortened V by 1 base and J by 5 bases, and 14 bases separated the two germline ends. DNA of the CDR3: TGCGCCAGCAGCCAAGGTCGCGCCACGGGGAATGAAAAACTGTTTTTT. Residues: CASSQGRATGNEKLFF.

CDR3 loop: CASSFRRQEGTEAFF. The CDR3 nucleotides read TGTGCCAGTAGTTTTAGAAGACAGGAGGGAACTGAAGCTTTCTTT. The gene calls are TRBV19 and TRBJ1-1; tentatively, D is TRBD1 (6 bases). Looked up from germline, CDR1 is LNHDA and CDR2 is SQIVND (reference sequence). CDR3 size: 15 residues. Trimming stripped 5 bases from V and 5 bases from J, with 18 bases between.

The V gene is TRBV5-1, the J gene TRBJ2-2, with TRBD2 matching over 11 bases. The junction had 6 bases not matched to a gene; V was cut back by 1 base and J by 7 bases. CDR1 SGHRS and CDR2 YFSETQ come from the germline V gene. The CDR3 is made up of 16 amino acids. The CDR3 loop reads CASSLSLAGVGGELFF. Here the CDR3 DNA reads TGCGCCAGCAGCTTGTCACTAGCGGGAGTAGGCGGGGAGCTGTTTTTT.

The rearrangement uses TRBV6-8 and TRBJ2-4; possible D gene TRBD2, 6 bases. The CDR3 totals 15 residues. CDR1 and CDR2 (germline): MNHGY, SAAAGT. Trimming removed 5 bases from V and 8 bases from J, with 19 bases in between. CDR3 protein: CASSGGSGGKDIQYF. CDR3 DNA: TGTGCCAGCAGTGGGGGGAGTGGGGGTAAAGACATTCAGTACTTC.

V and J are TRBV6-8 and TRBJ2-7; D possibly matches TRBD1 or TRBD2 (5 bases each). The CDR3 spans 14 residues. Trimming left V 6 bases short and J 5 bases short, with 17 bases between. In germline, CDR1 is MNHGY, CDR2 SAAAGT. The CDR3 region has the DNA TGTGCCAGCAGCCGGGACGGGGCCATAAACGAGCAGTACTTC. Translation gives CASSRDGAINEQYF.

The CDR3 region is CASSEGGYETQYF. The CDR3 region has the DNA TGCGCCAGCAGTGAGGGGGGCTATGAGACCCAGTACTTC. V is TRBV10-1 and J is TRBJ2-5; possible D gene TRBD1, 6 bases. Germline V CDR1 and CDR2: WNHNN, SYGVQD (reference sequence). Between the trimmed V and J ends, which lost 2 bases and 5 bases, there was a span of 9 bases. The CDR3 has 13 amino acids.

The chain joins TRBV5-1 to TRBJ2-2, with 7 bases lining up with TRBD1. The germline CDR1 and CDR2 sequences are SGHRS and YFSETQ. With V trimmed by 5 bases and J by 6 bases, 22 bases remained unmatched. This CDR3 has 19 residues. The DNA for the CDR3 is TGCGCCAGCAGATATTACAGGGGAGAGGGTGTTTCGATGGCCGGGGAGCTGTTTTTT. This encodes CASRYYRGEGVSMAGELFF.

J is TRBJ1-1 and V is TRBV7-8; the D is unclear. Deletions cut 6 bases from V and 3 bases from J, with 11 bases between. This CDR3 contains 13 residues. Germline CDR1 is SGHVS and CDR2 is FQNEAQ. The CDR3 loop reads CASRPDSYTEAFF. CDR3 DNA: TGTGCCAGCAGGCCCGACTCATACACTGAAGCTTTCTTT.

This clone was seen more than once but under ten times. The V call is TRBV11-3, the J call TRBJ1-3; 7 positions agree with TRBD1. J was trimmed by 2 bases and V by 5 bases; bases with no gene match: 6. The CDR3 consists of 15 residues. Looked up from germline, CDR1 is SGHNT and CDR2 is YENEEA. CDR3 protein: CASSVDRAAGNTIYF. DNA of the CDR3: TGTGCCAGCAGCGTCGACAGGGCCGCTGGAAACACCATATATTTT. Complete variable domain (other parts from reference TRBV11-3 and TRBJ1-3): EAGVVQSPRYKIIEKKQPVAFWCNPISGHNTLYWYLQNLGQGPELLIRYENEEAVDDSQLPKDRFSAERLKGVDSTLKIQPAELGDSAVYLCASSVDRAAGNTIYFGEGSWLTVV.

This chain connects TRBV18 to TRBJ2-1; D not resolved. Trimming cost V 0 bases and J 1 base, with 10 bases left between them. The CDR3 runs 16 residues. CDR1 KGHSH and CDR2 LQKENI come from the germline V gene. This CDR3 reads CASSPPTRISYNEQFF. CDR3 nucleotide sequence: TGTGCCAGCTCACCACCAACCCGGATATCCTACAATGAGCAGTTCTTC.

This clone has more than one count but fewer than ten. The rearrangement uses TRBV27 and TRBJ2-2; 8 bases match TRBD1. The CDR3 length is 15 residues. Losses at the gene ends were 7 bases for V and 6 bases for J; bases not matched to a gene: 10. In germline, CDR1 is MNHEY, CDR2 SMNVEV (reference sequence). The CDR3 spells CASKWQGAPPGELFF. CDR3 coding DNA: TGTGCCAGCAAATGGCAGGGGGCGCCCCCCGGGGAGCTGTTTTTT.

By share of the sample, this clone is medium-sized. The rearrangement links TRBV6-8 to TRBJ1-1; D might be TRBD1 (6 bases). Per the germline V gene, CDR1 is MNHGY and CDR2 is SAAAGT. The CDR3 spans 14 residues. V was trimmed by 7 bases and J by 3 bases, leaving 15 bases between them. The DNA of the CDR3 is TGTGCCAGCACCCTACAGGGTAAAGACACTGAAGCTTTCTTT. Protein product: CASTLQGKDTEAFF.

V usage is TRBV28 and J usage is TRBJ2-7; no reliable D call. The length of the CDR3 is 14 residues. V gave up 5 bases and J gave up 3 bases, with 14 bases separating them. Germline loops: CDR1 MDHEN, CDR2 SYDVKM. CDR3 protein: CASSTPNVGYEQYF. CDR3 coding DNA: TGTGCCAGCAGTACACCGAACGTCGGCTACGAGCAGTACTTC.

This clone counts as medium-sized (0.01 to 0.1%). The chain recombines TRBV11-3 with TRBJ1-1, with D possibly matching TRBD1 (5 bases). In germline, CDR1 is SGHNT, CDR2 YENEEA. V was clipped by 3 bases and J by 1 base, with 9 bases between them. CDR3 length: 14 amino acids. In nucleotides, the CDR3 is TGTGCCAGCAGCTTGTACAGGAGGAACACTGAAGCTTTCTTT. Protein: CASSLYRRNTEAFF. The whole variable domain, filled in from reference TRBV11-3 and TRBJ1-1, reads EAGVVQSPRYKIIEKKQPVAFWCNPISGHNTLYWYLQNLGQGPELLIRYENEEAVDDSQLPKDRFSAERLKGVDSTLKIQPAELGDSAVYLCASSLYRRNTEAFFGQGTRLTVV.

The chain joins TRBV5-1 to TRBJ2-5, with 11 bases fitting TRBD1. The V gene's germline CDR1 is SGHRS and CDR2 YFSETQ. CDR3 length: 14 residues. The V segment lost 5 bases and the J segment 3 bases; nucleotides outside the gene matches: 3. The CDR3 DNA is TGCGCCAGCAGGGGACAGGGGGGCGAAGAGACCCAGTACTTC. Its translation: CASRGQGGEETQYF.

V gene TRBV28 combines with J gene TRBJ1-1; 7 bases fit TRBD1. The length of the CDR3 is 14 residues. Germline V lookup: CDR1 MDHEN, CDR2 SYDVKM. Trimming at V came to 2 bases and at J to 7 bases, leaving 7 bases not matched to a gene. The CDR3 region is CASSLISTGNEAFF. The DNA of the CDR3 is TGTGCCAGCAGTTTAATATCGACAGGGAATGAAGCTTTCTTT.

The chain carries TRBV9 and TRBJ1-3; no firm D call. Trimming shortened V by 3 bases and J by 3 bases, and 10 bases separated the two germline ends. CDR3 length equals 14 residues. Looked up from germline, CDR1 is SGDLS and CDR2 is YYNGEE. CDR3 nucleotides: TGTGCCAGCAGCGCCGCGGACCTTGGAAACACCATATATTTT. Its translation: CASSAADLGNTIYF. The whole variable domain, filled in from reference TRBV9 and TRBJ1-3, reads DSGVTQTPKHLITATGQRVTLRCSPRSGDLSVYWYQQSLDQGLQFLIQYYNGEERAKGNILERFSAQQFPDLHSELNLSSLELGDSALYFCASSAADLGNTIYFGEGSWLTVV.

By share of the sample, this clone is medium-sized (0.01 to 0.1%). The chain links TRBV6-8 to TRBJ2-2, with 10 nucleotides matching TRBD1. The CDR3 length is 15 residues. The V segment lost 6 bases and the J segment 6 bases; nucleotides outside the gene matches: 7. Looked up from germline, CDR1 is MNHGY and CDR2 is SAAAGT. The CDR3 DNA reads as TGTGCCAGCAGCACGGGACAGGGGAGCGCCGGGGAGCTGTTTTTT. It translates to CASSTGQGSAGELFF.

In DNA form, the CDR3 reads TGCGCCAGCAGCTTGACAGTTGTACCCAACAATGAGCAGTTCTTC. Translation gives CASSLTVVPNNEQFF. The J gene is TRBJ2-1, the V gene TRBV5-1; D unclear. V lost 1 base, J lost 5 bases, and 13 bases lay in between. Germline V gene sequence: CDR1 SGHRS, CDR2 YFSETQ. There are 15 residues in the CDR3.

The chain couples TRBV11-3 to TRBJ2-7; TRBD1 matches at 9 bases. With V trimmed by 1 base and J by 6 bases, 4 bases remained unmatched. From germline, CDR1 is SGHNT and CDR2 YENEEA. The length of the CDR3 is 14 residues. CDR3 bases: TGTGCCAGCAGCTTAGTTGAGGGACAGGGCGAGCAGTACTTC. The encoded protein is CASSLVEGQGEQYF.

This chain connects TRBV5-1 to TRBJ2-3; 8 positions agree with TRBD2. The CDR3 extends over 16 amino acids. V lost 6 bases, J lost 10 bases, and 19 bases stayed unmatched. The V gene's germline CDR1 is SGHRS and CDR2 YFSETQ. The CDR3 sequence is CASKLSGSLPRESQYF. DNA for the CDR3: TGCGCCAGCAAGCTAAGCGGGAGTCTTCCTCGAGAATCGCAGTATTTT.

This clone has just a few counts. V and J are TRBV2 and TRBJ1-2; D gene uncertain. V was clipped by 6 bases and J by 7 bases, with 15 bases between them. CDR1 SNHLY and CDR2 FYNNEI come from the germline V gene. The CDR3 has 13 residues. CDR3 in amino acids: CASSADRTSGYTF. In DNA, the CDR3 is TGTGCCAGCAGCGCGGACCGGACGAGTGGCTACACCTTC.

The chain is built from TRBV11-3 and TRBJ1-2; D call uncertain. From germline, CDR1 is SGHNT and CDR2 YENEEA. CDR3 length: 14 amino acids. Trimming pared 1 base from V and 1 base from J, leaving 7 bases between. CDR3 in DNA: TGTGCCAGCAGCTTAGTTGTACTTAACTATGGCTACACCTTC. Residues: CASSLVVLNYGYTF.

This chain uses TRBV11-3 with TRBJ2-3, with 8 bases lining up with TRBD2. Germline V CDR1 and CDR2: SGHNT, YENEEA. V was pared by 5 bases and J by 3 bases, with 10 bases of the junction left unmatched. The CDR3 consists of 16 residues. This CDR3 reads CASSPRERGITDTQYF. The CDR3 nucleotides read TGTGCCAGCAGCCCTCGGGAGCGGGGGATAACAGATACGCAGTATTTT.